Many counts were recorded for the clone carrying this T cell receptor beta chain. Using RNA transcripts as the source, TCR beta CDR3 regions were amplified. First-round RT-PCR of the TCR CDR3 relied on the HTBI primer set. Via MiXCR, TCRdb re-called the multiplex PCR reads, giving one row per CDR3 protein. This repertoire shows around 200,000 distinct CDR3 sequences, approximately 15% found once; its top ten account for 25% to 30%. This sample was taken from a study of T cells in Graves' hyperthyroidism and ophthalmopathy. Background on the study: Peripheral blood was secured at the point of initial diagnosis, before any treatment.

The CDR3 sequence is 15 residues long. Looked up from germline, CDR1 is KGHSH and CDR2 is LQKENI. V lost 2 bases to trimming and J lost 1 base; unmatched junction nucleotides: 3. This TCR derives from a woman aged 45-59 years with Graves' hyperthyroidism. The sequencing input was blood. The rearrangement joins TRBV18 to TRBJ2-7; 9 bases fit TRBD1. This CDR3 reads CASSPYGTGSYEQYF. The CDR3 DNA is TGTGCCAGCTCACCATATGGGACAGGGTCCTACGAGCAGTACTTC. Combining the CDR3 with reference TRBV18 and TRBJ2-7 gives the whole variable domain NAGVMQNPRHLVRRRGQEARLRCSPMKGHSHVYWYRQLPEEGLKFMVYLQKENIIDESGMPKERFSAEFPKEGPSILRIQQVVRGDSAAYFCASSPYGTGSYEQYFGPGTRLTVT.